Below, 4 T cell receptor beta chains from the same sample are listed, as sequenced in a study of T cell responses to AZD1222 COVID-19 vaccine (dated by TCRdb to the early 2020s). What this sample's time point label stands for: baseline before first vaccination. The method behind the library was the immunoSEQ multiplex PCR assay. Imported from immuneACCESS, the table was reduced by TCRdb to in-frame sequences with V and J called. These copies leave out some clones; in studies compared against another copy, an unresolved V gene accounts for under half, and the cause of the remainder is not known. The sample contains around 140,000 clones, roughly 92% of them found a single time. The ten largest make up 5% to 6.5% of the sample. The material was peripheral blood, obtained on day 0 of AZD1222 vaccination. The receptor set was obtained from an adult in good health.

The chain has TRBV2 and TRBJ2-7; 8 bases are shared with TRBD2. V was pared by 5 bases and J by 5 bases, with 5 bases of the junction left unmatched. The CDR3 length is 13 residues. Germline-derived CDR1 and CDR2 are SNHLY and FYNNEI. The CDR3 protein is CASSTGLGDEQYF. In DNA, the CDR3 is TGTGCCAGCAGTACGGGACTAGGTGACGAGCAGTACTTC. The full variable domain, completed using reference TRBV2 and TRBJ2-7, is EPEVTQTPSHQVTQMGQEVILRCVPISNHLYFYWYRQILGQKVEFLVSFYNNEISEKSEIFDDQFSVERPDGSNFTLKIRSTKLEDSAMYFCASSTGLGDEQYFGPGTRLTVT.

This clone was detected only once. The chain carries TRBV27 and TRBJ2-7; D not certain. The CDR3 has 15 amino acids. V was clipped by 5 bases and J by 3 bases, with 17 bases between them. Germline assignment: CDR1 MNHEY and CDR2 SMNVEV (reference sequence). CDR3 amino acids: CASSTLNSIGYEQYF. For the CDR3, the DNA is TGTGCCAGCAGTACCCTTAACAGCATCGGCTACGAGCAGTACTTC.

The chain recombines TRBV11-2 with TRBJ2-7; D gene unclear. Per germline, CDR1 SGHAT and CDR2 FQNNGV. The CDR3 extends over 10 amino acids. Trimming stripped 3 bases from V and 3 bases from J, with 0 bases between. The CDR3 loop reads CASSFYEQYF. The CDR3 bases are TGTGCCAGCAGCTTCTACGAGCAGTACTTC.

The count of this clone is one. The chain carries TRBV11-2 and TRBJ1-5, with TRBD1 as a possible D gene (6 bases). The CDR3 is 14 residues long. Germline loops: CDR1 SGHAT, CDR2 FQNNGV. V shed 1 base and J shed 11 bases, with 15 bases lying between them. This CDR3 is CASSLVQGQVSQHF. In nucleotides, the CDR3 is TGTGCCAGCAGCTTAGTACAGGGCCAGGTGTCCCAGCATTTT.